The clone carrying this TCR beta chain has just a few counts. The antigen is not known. The entry originates in a study of cytomegalovirus exposure and HLA in healthy donors. Whole-study context: About 85 million unique TCRs from HLA-typed donors were held in an early release of data. Overall study findings and caveats: Among CMV-associated TCR beta chains, most appeared HLA-restricted in a later analysis. For most TCR beta V segments, an earlier analysis put the productive rate at about 87% or about 30% of the time.

It was with 60 Vbeta and 13 Jbeta primers that the PCR ran. Sequencing was performed with immunoSEQ multiplex PCR; in TCRdb, only in-frame clones are kept and a portion is missing. The table lists roughly 86,000 clones, over 60% of them singletons, with 20% to 25% in the top ten. The source material was PBMCs. This receptor was identified in a woman in her 50s in good health and CMV-seropositive.

For the CDR3, the DNA is TGTGCCATCAGGATAGATTTCAGTGCGGACAATGAGCAGTTCTTC. Translated: CAIRIDFSADNEQFF. The chain recombines TRBV10-3 with TRBJ2-1; D gene ambiguous. CDR3 length: 15 residues. The V end was cut by 6 bases, the J end by 5 bases, with 17 bases between. Germline lookup yields CDR1 ENHRY and CDR2 SYGVKD.